The following is a T cell receptor beta chain sequence with its context. Its specificity is not known. The entry originates in a study of blood T cells in healthy people across ages. Primed by a sample-barcoded 5' primer and a J-beta primer mix, a second PCR proceeded for about 7 to 11 cycles. Using its own MiXCR run on the 5' RACE reads, TCRdb lists one record per CDR3 protein. The sample yields 800,000 to 950,000 distinct CDR3 sequences, roughly 50% seen once. V lost 0 bases, J lost 1 base, and 13 bases lay in between. This CDR3 is built from 16 residues. Germline CDR1 is SGDLS and CDR2 is YYNGEE. The study's findings and limits: Aged donors had fewer naive CD4+ cells and lower diversity than long-lived donors.

The sequence was collected from a man aged 25 to 40 in good health. The gene calls are TRBV9 and TRBJ1-1, with a tentative D call TRBD1 (5 bases). The sample taken for sequencing was blood. The CDR3 sequence: CASSVVSGTANTEAFF. Written as DNA, the CDR3 is TGTGCCAGCAGCGTAGTCTCCGGGACGGCGAACACTGAAGCTTTCTTT.